A selection of T cell receptor beta chains follows, all from one sample in a study of CDR3 diversity in severe acne. TCRdb recomputed calls from the PCR reads with MiXCR, one row per CDR3 protein. The sample shows approximately 79,000 distinct CDR3 sequences, around 50% of them seen only once. The sequenced material came from blood. The receptor source for this set is a male donor in good health, serving as a control. Each CDR3 is given with its conserved first and last residue. Each record gives: D gene, V gene, J gene, clone size, CDR3 protein, CDR3 DNA. The D gene is left open where the match is weak. A row's size may be missing; if present it is once, few, many or a size class.

-,TRBV29-1,TRBJ1-2,many,CSVDSTGWDGYTF,TGCAGCGTGGACTCAACAGGGTGGGATGGCTACACCTTC
TRBD1,TRBV25-1,TRBJ2-2,medium-sized,CASSELGQVRTGELFF,TGTGCCAGCAGTGAACTCGGACAGGTTCGGACCGGGGAGCTGTTTTTT
-,TRBV2,TRBJ1-4,many,CASSGDANEKLFF,TGTGCCAGCAGTGGGGATGCTAATGAAAAACTGTTTTTT
-,TRBV20-1,TRBJ1-1,-,CSASPREDTEAFF,TGCAGTGCTAGTCCACGTGAGGACACTGAAGCTTTCTTT
-,TRBV12-3/TRBV12-4,TRBJ2-6,-,CASSLVRRETGANVLTF,TGTGCCAGCAGTTTAGTTCGACGAGAGACTGGGGCCAACGTCCTGACTTTC
TRBD1,TRBV6-1,TRBJ1-1,many,CASSGQGDTEAFF,TGTGCCAGCAGCGGACAGGGAGACACTGAAGCTTTCTTT
-,TRBV5-6,TRBJ2-7,-,CASSLVGTKIYEQYF,TGCGCCAGCAGCTTGGTAGGGACCAAAATTTACGAGCAGTACTTC
-,TRBV20-1,TRBJ1-5,many,CSAGWGGSNQPQHF,TGCAGTGCTGGGTGGGGGGGGAGCAATCAGCCCCAGCATTTT
-,TRBV6-4,TRBJ2-3,-,CASSDSGRGTDTQYF,TGTGCCAGCAGTGACTCGGGGCGCGGCACAGATACGCAGTATTTT
TRBD2,TRBV7-2,TRBJ2-1,-,CASSLTSGPYILSSSAYNEQFF,TGTGCCAGCAGCTTAACTAGCGGGCCTTATATACTGTCCTCAAGCGCCTACAATGAGCAGTTCTTC
-,TRBV7-9,TRBJ1-3,few,CASSLLSFSGNTIYF,TGTGCCAGCAGCCTTCTCTCCTTTTCTGGAAACACCATATATTTT
-,TRBV4-1,TRBJ1-1,many,CASSHSQGNTEAFF,TGCGCCAGCAGCCATTCACAGGGGAACACTGAAGCTTTCTTT
-,TRBV9,TRBJ1-2,many,CASSGLWLREDGYTF,TGTGCCAGCAGCGGGCTCTGGCTCCGGGAAGACGGCTACACCTTC
TRBD2,TRBV7-2,TRBJ2-2,-,CASSLATGGTGELFF,TGTGCCAGCAGCTTAGCGACGGGGGGGACCGGGGAGCTGTTTTTT
-,TRBV2,TRBJ1-5,-,CASRRGGAYQPQHF,TGTGCCAGCCGGCGGGGGGGCGCGTATCAGCCCCAGCATTTT
TRBD2,TRBV27,TRBJ2-3,many,CASSSFAGVSTDTQYF,TGTGCCAGCAGTTCCTTCGCGGGAGTGAGCACAGATACGCAGTATTTT
-,TRBV20-1,TRBJ1-2,few,CSARGGGKGGYTF,TGCAGTGCTAGGGGGGGGGGCAAAGGTGGCTACACCTTC
-,TRBV20-1,TRBJ1-2,-,CSARSEEWVDGYTF,TGCAGTGCTAGATCGGAGGAGTGGGTAGATGGCTACACCTTC